These 10 T cell receptor beta chains share one sample of origin, sequenced in a study of blood T cell repertoires in COVID-19. Libraries were prepared by immunoSEQ multiplex PCR; TCRdb keeps only in-frame clonotypes and omits some of them. The sample yields more than 45,000 clones, about nine tenths seen once. The sequencing input was peripheral blood. The receptors derive from a human donor in a cohort sampled during active COVID-19.

The chain carries TRBV10-1 and TRBJ1-2; no reliable D call. Germline V gene lookup returns CDR1 WNHNN and CDR2 SYGVQD (reference sequence). This CDR3 is built from 11 residues. V was pared by 3 bases and J by 4 bases, with 3 bases between. The CDR3 region is CASSDGYGYTF. The CDR3 DNA reads TGCGCCAGCAGTGACGGCTATGGCTACACCTTC.

The chain employs TRBV5-4 and TRBJ1-3; possible D gene TRBD1, 6 bases. CDR1 is SGHNT and CDR2 is YYREEE in the germline V gene (reference sequence). Trimming took off 4 bases at V and 3 bases at J, with 11 bases between the two ends. The CDR3 totals 14 residues. The CDR3 DNA reads as TGTGCCAGCAGCCTTGGGGGCGGTGGAAACACCATATATTTT. As protein: CASSLGGGGNTIYF.

The chain uses TRBV6-6 and TRBJ2-7, with TRBD1 identical over 11 bases. Germline V gene sequence: CDR1 MNHNY, CDR2 SVGAGI (reference sequence). The CDR3 runs to 15 residues. The V gene end was trimmed by 6 bases and the J gene end by 5 bases; junction bases not matched to a gene: 9. CDR3 DNA sequence: TGTGCCAGCAGCCCAAGGGGGACAGGGGGACACGAGCAGTACTTC. It translates to CASSPRGTGGHEQYF.

In this sample, this clone is large. The gene calls are TRBV18 and TRBJ2-1; TRBD2 aligns across 9 bases. This CDR3 has 16 residues. V was pared by 0 bases and J by 7 bases, with 7 bases of the junction left unmatched. Germline V gives CDR1 KGHSH, CDR2 LQKENI. The CDR3 loop reads CASSPPTAGGGNEQFF. CDR3 nucleotides: TGTGCCAGCTCACCACCAACGGCGGGAGGGGGGAATGAGCAGTTCTTC.

This clone was seen just once. The chain employs TRBV5-1 and TRBJ2-2; D may be TRBD2 (7 bases). CDR3 length: 18 amino acids. V shed 4 bases and J shed 2 bases, with 21 bases lying between them. The germline V gene encodes CDR1 SGHRS and CDR2 YFSETQ. CDR3 nucleotides: TGCGCCAGCAGCCCGGGGGGCGGAAGTATCGGAAACACCGGGGAGCTGTTTTTT. Its translation: CASSPGGGSIGNTGELFF.

This chain links TRBV10-3 with TRBJ2-3, with D hard to call. The length of the CDR3 is 11 residues. Deletions cut 10 bases from V and 0 bases from J, with 5 bases between. The germline gives CDR1 ENHRY, CDR2 SYGVKD. The CDR3 sequence: CASQSTDTQYF. CDR3 in DNA: TGTGCCAGCCAGAGCACAGATACGCAGTATTTT.

The rearrangement joins TRBV9 to TRBJ1-4; the D is unclear. Germline CDR1 and CDR2: SGDLS and YYNGEE. CDR3 length equals 15 residues. V dropped 0 bases and J dropped 2 bases, with 8 bases sitting between them. The CDR3 bases are TGTGCCAGCAGCGTAGACATGCGGACTAATGAAAAACTGTTTTTT. This encodes CASSVDMRTNEKLFF.

The rearrangement joins TRBV23-1 to TRBJ1-1; TRBD1 aligns across 8 bases. TRBV23-1 has ORF status, its function being uncertain. Losses at the gene ends were 0 bases for V and 4 bases for J; bases not matched to a gene: 10. This CDR3 region has 17 residues. The CDR3 DNA is TGCGCCAGCAGTCAATCGCCGAAGACAGGGGACCCCACTGAAGCTTTCTTT. This gives the protein CASSQSPKTGDPTEAFF.

The chain is built from TRBV19 and TRBJ1-1; D not resolved. The ends were cut back, 3 bases at V and 9 bases at J, with 11 bases in the middle. There are 12 residues in the CDR3. Per germline, CDR1 LNHDA and CDR2 SQIVND (reference sequence). CDR3 sequence reads: CASSISGVKAFF. The CDR3 coding sequence is TGTGCCAGTAGTATCTCGGGAGTTAAAGCTTTCTTT.

V gene TRBV7-8 combines with J gene TRBJ1-5; 9 bases line up with TRBD1. In germline, CDR1 is SGHVS, CDR2 FQNEAQ. This CDR3 has 15 amino acids. Unmatched junction bases numbered 7, after V lost 4 bases and J lost 6 bases. In DNA, the CDR3 is TGTGCCAGCAGCTCCGGGACAGGGACCGGTCAGCCCCAGCATTTT. Translation gives CASSSGTGTGQPQHF.